The clone carrying this TCR beta chain was recorded at least ten times. Its specificity is not known. Germline lookup yields CDR1 MGHRA and CDR2 YSYEKL. This CDR3 contains 14 residues. The V and J ends lost 0 bases and 5 bases respectively, with 7 bases between them. The data stem from a study of T cells after yellow fever vaccination. Looking at the study overall: Fractions of limited cellularity were prepared by means of SMART-Seq v4 Ultra Low Input.

Points from the study as a whole: A minor fraction of clonotypes spanned both CD4 and CD8 compartments. Post-booster repertoires contained most primary-vaccination clones again (about 96% CD4, around 89% CD8).

A process of 5'RACE template switching, which added a universal primer site and UMIs, was used to make TCR cDNA. TCRdb re-called the 5' RACE reads through MiXCR, storing one row per CDR3 protein. In the table there are about 120,000 distinct CDR3 sequences, 15% of which are singletons. This receptor was identified in a man aged 18 to 29 who received the YFV17D yellow fever vaccine. V gene TRBV4-1 combines with J gene TRBJ2-2; unclear D gene. This material consisted of CD8+ T cells sorted from PBMCs, taken 5 days after the yellow fever booster vaccination. The CDR3 protein is CASSQDPMTGELFF. DNA of the CDR3: TGCGCCAGCAGCCAAGACCCGATGACCGGGGAGCTGTTTTTT.